Listed here are 9 T cell receptor beta chains from one sample, sequenced in a study of blood T cell repertoires in COVID-19. Libraries were prepared by immunoSEQ multiplex PCR; TCRdb keeps only in-frame clonotypes and omits some of them. The data contain about 360,000 clones, approximately 77% of them singletons. The sequenced sample was peripheral blood. These receptor sequences come from a human donor with acute or convalescent COVID-19. The donor label of this sample is uncertain.

This clone was seen more than once but under ten times. This chain connects TRBV2 to TRBJ2-7; D gene ambiguous. From germline, CDR1 is SNHLY and CDR2 FYNNEI. The CDR3 length is 13 residues. Trimming took 2 bases from V and 4 from J, leaving 9 bases between them. The chain's CDR3 is CASSEIERYEQYF. In nucleotides, the CDR3 is TGTGCCAGCAGTGAAATCGAGCGTTACGAGCAGTACTTC.

This clone was seen more than once but under ten times. V and J are TRBV7-9 and TRBJ1-2; tentatively, D is TRBD1 (6 bases). CDR1 is SEHNR and CDR2 is FQNEAQ in the germline V gene (reference sequence). The CDR3 consists of 12 residues. The CDR3 region has the DNA TGTGTAAACGGGGGCCCTAGCGGTGGCTACACCTTC. Protein: CVNGGPSGGYTF.

The chain uses TRBV7-9 and TRBJ1-1, with 8 bases fitting TRBD1. Losses at the gene ends were 5 bases for V and 1 base for J; bases not matched to a gene: 9. Germline V CDR1 and CDR2: SEHNR, FQNEAQ (reference sequence). The CDR3 covers 16 residues. The CDR3 nucleotides read TGTGCCAGCAGCCCCGCCGGGACAGGAACGAACACTGAAGCTTTCTTT. Its translation is CASSPAGTGTNTEAFF.

This chain connects TRBV3-1 (or the pseudogene TRBV3-2) to TRBJ1-2; TRBD1 agrees at 9 bases. This CDR3 contains 13 residues. V shed 6 bases and J 3 bases; nucleotides not matched to a gene: 2. CDR1 and CDR2 from the germline V gene are LGHDT and YNNKEL (reference sequence). The DNA of the CDR3 is TGTGCCAGCAGTCGGGACAGGGACTATGGCTACACCTTC. It encodes CASSRDRDYGYTF.

The V gene is TRBV6-6, the J gene TRBJ1-5; 9 bases align to TRBD1. The ends lost 5 bases at V and 3 bases at J; junction bases unmatched: 11. The CDR3 contains 17 residues. The germline CDR1 and CDR2 sequences are MNHNY and SVGAGI (reference sequence). The CDR3, as DNA: TGTGCCAGCAGTCCTGGGGGCGGGACAGGGTCCAATCAGCCCCAGCATTTT. This sequence encodes CASSPGGGTGSNQPQHF.

The gene calls are TRBV6-6 and TRBJ1-2, with 7 bases lining up with TRBD1. The CDR3 loop spans 16 amino acids. Per germline, CDR1 MNHNY and CDR2 SVGAGI (reference sequence). V trimming: 5 bases; J trimming: 0 bases; junction bases outside the gene matches: 9. CDR3 residues: CASSPATGPTNYGYTF. The CDR3 coding sequence is TGTGCCAGCAGTCCTGCGACAGGGCCGACTAACTATGGCTACACCTTC.

The rearrangement joins TRBV7-6 to TRBJ2-1; 14 nucleotides align to TRBD2. The germline gives CDR1 SGHVS, CDR2 FNYEAQ. The CDR3 loop spans 19 amino acids. V trimming: 1 base; J trimming: 8 bases; junction bases outside the gene matches: 13. CDR3 amino acids: CASSLGGTSGRSGLDEQFF. Written as DNA, the CDR3 is TGTGCCAGCAGCTTAGGCGGGACTAGCGGGAGATCGGGTTTGGATGAGCAGTTCTTC.

This chain joins TRBV10-3 and TRBJ2-5, with 7 bases identical to TRBD2. The CDR3 length is 15 residues. Germline V gives CDR1 ENHRY, CDR2 SYGVKD. Germline trimming cut 2 bases from V and 2 bases from J; bases unmatched to any gene: 5. The CDR3 spells CAISEPGLRQETQYF. In DNA form, the CDR3 reads TGTGCCATCAGTGAGCCGGGACTAAGACAAGAGACCCAGTACTTC.

This chain links TRBV19 with TRBJ1-2; 7 bases fit TRBD1. The J segment lost 0 bases and the V segment lost 7 bases, leaving 8 bases of the junction unmatched. Germline CDR1 reads LNHDA; CDR2 reads SQIVND (reference sequence). The CDR3 length is 15 residues. The CDR3 DNA reads TGTGCCAGTAAGATGGAGGGGGCTCCTAACTATGGCTACACCTTC. As protein: CASKMEGAPNYGYTF.